This T cell receptor (beta chain) was documented in a study of T-cell memory formation after mild COVID-19. At least ten counts were recorded for this clonotype. CDR1 and CDR2 from the germline V gene are MNHEY and SVGAGI. Trimming removed 6 bases from V and 1 base from J; junction bases left unmatched: 11. This CDR3 region has 18 residues. A single record per CDR3 protein comes from TCRdb applying MiXCR to the 5' RACE reads. The sample has hundreds of thousands of distinct CDR3 sequences; 12% to 15% are singletons. Source material: PBMCs or a T cell subset sorted from them (not recorded which). V is TRBV6-5 and J is TRBJ2-3; 12 positions agree with TRBD1. The receptor comes from a man aged 18 to 29 who had mild COVID-19 (a few samples of this study predate the infection). Cell type and time point are not known. Here the CDR3 reads CASRTGTGGPLGTDTQYF. Written as DNA, the CDR3 is TGTGCCAGCAGAACCGGGACAGGGGGCCCCTTGGGCACAGATACGCAGTATTTT.